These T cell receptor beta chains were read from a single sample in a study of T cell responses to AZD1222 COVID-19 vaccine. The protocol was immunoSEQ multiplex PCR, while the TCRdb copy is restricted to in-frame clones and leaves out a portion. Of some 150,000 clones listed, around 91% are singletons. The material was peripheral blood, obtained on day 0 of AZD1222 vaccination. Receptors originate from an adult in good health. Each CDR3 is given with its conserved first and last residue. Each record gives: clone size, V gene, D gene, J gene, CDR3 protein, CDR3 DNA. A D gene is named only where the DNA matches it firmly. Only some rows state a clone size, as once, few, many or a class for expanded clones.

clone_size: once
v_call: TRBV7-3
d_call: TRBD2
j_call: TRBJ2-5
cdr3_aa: CASSLAGGKTQYF
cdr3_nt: TGTGCCAGCAGCTTGGCGGGAGGGAAGACCCAGTACTTC

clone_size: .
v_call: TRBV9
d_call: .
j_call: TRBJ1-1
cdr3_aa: CASSVGHLNTEAFF
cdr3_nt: TGTGCCAGCAGCGTAGGACACTTGAACACTGAAGCTTTCTTT

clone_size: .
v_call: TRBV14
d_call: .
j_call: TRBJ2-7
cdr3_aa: CASSQASWGVSFYEQYF
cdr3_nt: TGTGCCAGCAGCCAAGCCTCCTGGGGGGTTTCCTTCTACGAGCAGTACTTC

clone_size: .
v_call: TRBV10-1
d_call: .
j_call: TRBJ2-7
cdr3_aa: CASSDSTVHEQYF
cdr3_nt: TGCGCCAGCAGTGATTCTACAGTCCACGAGCAGTACTTC

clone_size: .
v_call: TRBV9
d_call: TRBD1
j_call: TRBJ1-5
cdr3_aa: CASSVAAGTGVGNQPQHF
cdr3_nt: TGTGCCAGCAGCGTAGCAGCCGGGACAGGGGTCGGCAATCAGCCCCAGCATTTT

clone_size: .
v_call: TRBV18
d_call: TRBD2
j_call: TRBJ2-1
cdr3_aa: CASSPPGLAGINEQFF
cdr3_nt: TGTGCCAGCTCACCTCCAGGACTAGCGGGTATCAATGAGCAGTTCTTC

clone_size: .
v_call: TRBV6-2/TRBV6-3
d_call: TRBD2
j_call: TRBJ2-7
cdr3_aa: CASSPQLAGGYHEQYF
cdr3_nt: TGTGCCAGCAGTCCCCAACTAGCGGGAGGTTACCACGAGCAGTACTTC

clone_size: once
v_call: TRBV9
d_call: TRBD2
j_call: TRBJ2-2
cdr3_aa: CASSVDSLAGGNTGELFF
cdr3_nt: TGTGCCAGCAGCGTAGACTCGCTGGCGGGGGGAAACACCGGGGAGCTGTTTTTT

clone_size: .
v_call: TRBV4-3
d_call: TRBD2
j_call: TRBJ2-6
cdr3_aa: CASSQGEGSGANVLTF
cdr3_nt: TGCGCCAGCAGCCAAGGGGAGGGCTCTGGGGCCAACGTCCTGACTTTC

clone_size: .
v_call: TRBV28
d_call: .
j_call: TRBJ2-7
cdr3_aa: CASSLAPLYEQYF
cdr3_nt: TGTGCCAGCAGTTTGGCCCCCCTCTACGAGCAGTACTTC

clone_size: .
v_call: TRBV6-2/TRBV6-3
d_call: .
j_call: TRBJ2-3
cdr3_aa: CASSSGTQYF
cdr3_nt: TGTGCCAGCAGTTCGGGTACGCAGTATTTT

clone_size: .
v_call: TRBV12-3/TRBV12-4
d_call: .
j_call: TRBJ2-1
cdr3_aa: CASSPVGVTEQFF
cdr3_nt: TGTGCCAGCAGTCCGGTAGGGGTAACAGAGCAGTTCTTC

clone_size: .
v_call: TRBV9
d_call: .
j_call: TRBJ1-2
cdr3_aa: CASSVVSRLDYGYTF
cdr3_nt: TGTGCCAGCAGCGTAGTATCTCGGTTGGATTATGGCTACACCTTC

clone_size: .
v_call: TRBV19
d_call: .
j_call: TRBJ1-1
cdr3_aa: CASRGWNTEAFF
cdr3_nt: TGTGCCAGTAGGGGATGGAACACTGAAGCTTTCTTT

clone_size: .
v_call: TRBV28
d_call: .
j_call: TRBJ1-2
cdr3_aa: CASSLPTGVGGYTF
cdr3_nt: TGTGCCAGCAGTCTACCCACGGGGGTGGGGGGCTACACCTTC

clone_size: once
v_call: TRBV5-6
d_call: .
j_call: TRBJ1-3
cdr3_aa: CASRRDTGNTIYF
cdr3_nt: TGTGCCAGCAGGAGGGACACGGGAAACACCATATATTTT

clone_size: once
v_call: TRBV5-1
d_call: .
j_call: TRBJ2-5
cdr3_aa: CASSLAGSAETQYF
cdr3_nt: TGCGCCAGCAGCTTGGCCGGGAGCGCAGAGACCCAGTACTTC

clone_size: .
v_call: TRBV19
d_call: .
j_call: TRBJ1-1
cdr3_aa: CASRVGAGLNTEAFF
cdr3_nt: TGTGCCAGTCGAGTCGGGGCAGGGCTGAACACTGAAGCTTTCTTT

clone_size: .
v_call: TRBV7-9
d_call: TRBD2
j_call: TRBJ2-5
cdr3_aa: CASRMGTSVETQYF
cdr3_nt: TGTGCCAGCAGGATGGGGACTAGCGTTGAGACCCAGTACTTC

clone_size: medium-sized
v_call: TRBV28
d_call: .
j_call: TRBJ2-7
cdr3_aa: CASSPTGTGSYEQYF
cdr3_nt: TGTGCCAGCAGTCCGACCGGGACCGGCTCCTACGAGCAGTACTTC

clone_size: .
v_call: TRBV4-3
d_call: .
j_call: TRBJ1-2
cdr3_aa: CASSQDGGGSYGYTF
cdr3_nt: TGCGCCAGCAGCCAAGACGGGGGCGGCAGCTATGGCTACACCTTC

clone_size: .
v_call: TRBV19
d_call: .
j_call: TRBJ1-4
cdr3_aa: CASSIGTAATNEKLFF
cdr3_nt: TGTGCCAGTAGTATTGGGACGGCCGCAACTAATGAAAAACTGTTTTTT

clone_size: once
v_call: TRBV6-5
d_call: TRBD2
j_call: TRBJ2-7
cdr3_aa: CASSQIAGGDGEQYF
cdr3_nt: TGTGCCAGCAGTCAAATAGCGGGAGGGGATGGCGAGCAGTACTTC

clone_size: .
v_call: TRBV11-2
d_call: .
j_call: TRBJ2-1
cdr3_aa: CASSLSREQFF
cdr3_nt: TGTGCCAGCAGCTTATCCCGTGAGCAGTTCTTC

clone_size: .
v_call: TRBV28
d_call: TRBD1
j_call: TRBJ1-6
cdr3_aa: CASSSLGTGSSYNSPLHF
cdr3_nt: TGTGCCAGCAGTTCGCTAGGGACAGGGAGCTCCTATAATTCACCCCTCCACTTT

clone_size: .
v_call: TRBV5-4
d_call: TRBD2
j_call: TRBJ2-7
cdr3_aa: CASSLAGGRAYEQYF
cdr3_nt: TGTGCCAGCAGCTTGGCCGGCGGGAGGGCCTACGAGCAGTACTTC

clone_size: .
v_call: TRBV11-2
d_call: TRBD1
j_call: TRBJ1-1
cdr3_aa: CASSHTGQMNTEAFF
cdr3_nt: TGTGCCAGCAGCCACACGGGACAGATGAACACTGAAGCTTTCTTT

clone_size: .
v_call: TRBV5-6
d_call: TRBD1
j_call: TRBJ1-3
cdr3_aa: CASSSSGTGASGNTIYF
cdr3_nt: TGTGCCAGCAGCTCATCCGGGACAGGGGCTTCTGGAAACACCATATATTTT

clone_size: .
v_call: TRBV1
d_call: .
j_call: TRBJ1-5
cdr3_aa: CTSTRTGGTNQPQHF
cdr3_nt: TGCACCAGCACTAGGACAGGGGGGACCAATCAGCCCCAGCATTTT

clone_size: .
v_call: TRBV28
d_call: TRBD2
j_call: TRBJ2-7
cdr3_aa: CASSLLGFGTSTKRDYEQYF
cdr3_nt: TGTGCCAGCAGTTTATTAGGCTTTGGGACTAGCACAAAAAGGGACTACGAGCAGTACTTC

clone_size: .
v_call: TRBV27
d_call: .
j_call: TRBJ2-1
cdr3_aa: CASSVGPNNEQFF
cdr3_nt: TGTGCCAGCAGTGTGGGACCGAACAATGAGCAGTTCTTC

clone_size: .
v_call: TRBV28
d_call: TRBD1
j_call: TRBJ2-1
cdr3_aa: CASSLSTGTPYNEQFF
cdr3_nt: TGTGCCAGCAGTTTATCGACAGGGACCCCTTACAATGAGCAGTTCTTC

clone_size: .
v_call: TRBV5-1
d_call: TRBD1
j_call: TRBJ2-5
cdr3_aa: CASSHPRTGRYQETQYF
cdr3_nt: TGCGCCAGCAGCCACCCGCGGACAGGTCGCTACCAAGAGACCCAGTACTTC

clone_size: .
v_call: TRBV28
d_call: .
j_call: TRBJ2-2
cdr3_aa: CASSLGTGELFF
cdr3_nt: TGTGCCAGCAGTTTGGGCACCGGGGAGCTGTTTTTT

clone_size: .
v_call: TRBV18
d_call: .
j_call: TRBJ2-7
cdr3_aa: CASSPPGQYEQYF
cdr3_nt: TGTGCCAGCTCACCACCGGGACAATACGAGCAGTACTTC

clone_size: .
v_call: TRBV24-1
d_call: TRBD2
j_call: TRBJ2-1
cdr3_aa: CATSDSLAGTYNEQFF
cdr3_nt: TGTGCCACCAGTGATTCCCTAGCGGGAACCTACAATGAGCAGTTCTTC

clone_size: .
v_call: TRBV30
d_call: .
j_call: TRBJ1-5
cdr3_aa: CAWSQGSQPQHF
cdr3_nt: TGTGCCTGGAGTCAGGGGAGTCAGCCCCAGCATTTT

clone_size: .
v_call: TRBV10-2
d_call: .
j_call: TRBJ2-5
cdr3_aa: CASSEPQGPQETQYF
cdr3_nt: TGCGCCAGCAGTGAGCCACAGGGCCCCCAAGAGACCCAGTACTTC

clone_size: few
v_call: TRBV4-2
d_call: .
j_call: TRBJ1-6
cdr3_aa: CASSQGNPGRLSSYNSPLHF
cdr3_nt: TGTGCCAGCAGCCAAGGGAACCCGGGACGGCTGAGCTCCTATAATTCACCCCTCCACTTT

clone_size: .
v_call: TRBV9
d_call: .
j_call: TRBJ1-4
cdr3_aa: CASSPLGQGFNEKLFF
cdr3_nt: TGTGCCAGCAGCCCCCTAGGACAAGGGTTTAATGAAAAACTGTTTTTT

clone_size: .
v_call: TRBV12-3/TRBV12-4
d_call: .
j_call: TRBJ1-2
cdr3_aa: CASSRTDYGYTF
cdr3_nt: TGTGCCAGCAGCCGGACAGACTATGGCTACACCTTC

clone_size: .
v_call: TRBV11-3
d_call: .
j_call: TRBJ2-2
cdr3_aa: CASSSRGNTGELFF
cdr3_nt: TGTGCCAGCAGCTCTAGAGGGAACACCGGGGAGCTGTTTTTT

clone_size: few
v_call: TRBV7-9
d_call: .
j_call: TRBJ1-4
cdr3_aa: CASSPGGGDNEKLFF
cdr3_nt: TGTGCCAGCAGCCCCGGAGGTGGAGATAATGAAAAACTGTTTTTT